The present TCR beta chain was sequenced within a study of control samples from healthy donors and cancer patients. This CDR3 has 15 residues. Generated by immunoSEQ multiplex PCR, the TCRdb table keeps only in-frame clones and is missing some. The profile shows tens of thousands of clones, roughly 86% of them singletons. The specimen sequenced was blood. The sequence came from a man between 50 and 59 years old in good health. V usage is TRBV21-1 and J usage is TRBJ1-3; the D call in the table, TRBD1, was not verified against the DNA. TRBV21-1 is given as a pseudogene. CDR3 loop: CACYRDSVTGNTIYF. CDR3 bases: TGTGCCTGTTACCGGGACAGCGTAACTGGAAACACCATATATTTT.